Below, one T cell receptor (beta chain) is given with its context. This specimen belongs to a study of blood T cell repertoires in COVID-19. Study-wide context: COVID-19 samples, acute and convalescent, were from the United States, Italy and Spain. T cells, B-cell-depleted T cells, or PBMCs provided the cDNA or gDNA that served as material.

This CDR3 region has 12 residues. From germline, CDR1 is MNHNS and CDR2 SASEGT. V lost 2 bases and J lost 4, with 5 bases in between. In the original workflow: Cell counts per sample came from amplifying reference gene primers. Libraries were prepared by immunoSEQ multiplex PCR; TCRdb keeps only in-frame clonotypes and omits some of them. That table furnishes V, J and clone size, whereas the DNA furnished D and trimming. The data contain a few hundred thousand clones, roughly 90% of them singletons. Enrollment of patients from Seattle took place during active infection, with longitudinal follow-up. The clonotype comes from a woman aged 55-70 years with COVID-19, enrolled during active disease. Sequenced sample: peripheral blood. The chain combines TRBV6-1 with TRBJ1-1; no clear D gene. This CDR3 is CASSERATEAFF. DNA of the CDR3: TGTGCCAGCAGTGAACGAGCCACTGAAGCTTTCTTT.